A single sample gave rise to the 15 T cell receptor beta chains below, sequenced in a study of cytomegalovirus exposure and HLA in healthy donors (dated by TCRdb to 2017 to 2019). The library came from the immunoSEQ multiplex PCR assay. For the multiplex PCR, a mixture combining 60 forward primers for TCR Vbeta segments and 13 reverse primers for TCR Jbeta segments was used. TCRdb mirrors the immuneACCESS table, restricted to in-frame sequences. Some clones are absent from its copies; in checked studies, under half trace to an unresolved V gene, and the reason for the others is unknown. The sample includes under 150,000 clones, with approximately 83% observed a single time. The ten largest clones add up to roughly 1.2% of the sample. The specimen sequenced was PBMCs. The receptors derive from a girl aged 2-10 years in good health and CMV-seronegative.

The V gene is TRBV29-1, the J gene TRBJ2-5, with D hard to call. CDR1 SQVTM and CDR2 ANQGSEA come from the germline V gene. The germline V and J ends were trimmed by 6 bases and 3 bases, with 5 bases remaining between them. This CDR3 contains 10 residues. The CDR3 DNA sequence: TGCAGCGTGTCAGAAGAGACCCAGTACTTC. It translates to CSVSEETQYF.

This chain uses TRBV27 with TRBJ2-3, with 9 bases lining up with TRBD1. The trim removed 3 bases at V and 3 bases at J, leaving 10 bases unmatched. The CDR3 loop spans 17 amino acids. Germline V CDR1 and CDR2: MNHEY, SMNVEV (reference sequence). The CDR3 DNA reads TGTGCCAGCAGTTTTTTATCCGGGACAGGGTGGACAGATACGCAGTATTTT. It encodes CASSFLSGTGWTDTQYF.

The rearrangement uses TRBV30 and TRBJ2-5, with TRBD2 matching 12 bases. Germline V gene sequence: CDR1 GTSNPN, CDR2 SVGIG (reference sequence). V shed 4 bases and J 4 bases; nucleotides not matched to a gene: 7. The CDR3 covers 15 residues. The CDR3 here is CAWTPSLAGGETQYF. CDR3 nucleotide sequence: TGTGCCTGGACCCCTTCACTAGCGGGAGGAGAGACCCAGTACTTC.

This clone has a single count. V is TRBV30 and J is TRBJ2-5; 11 nucleotides agree with TRBD2. The CDR3 covers 15 residues. J lost 1 base, V lost 2 bases, and 3 bases had no gene match. Germline loops: CDR1 GTSNPN, CDR2 SVGIG (reference sequence). The CDR3 is CAWSSLAGGQETQYF. CDR3 in DNA: TGTGCCTGGAGTAGCCTAGCGGGGGGCCAAGAGACCCAGTACTTC.

This rearrangement joins TRBV7-2 to TRBJ2-3; 10 positions match TRBD2. The CDR3 has 16 amino acids. V lost 5 bases, J lost 2 bases, and 7 bases stayed unmatched. From germline, CDR1 is SGHTA and CDR2 FQGNSA. In nucleotides, the CDR3 is TGTGCCAGCAGCCCTGGGACTAGCGAGATCACAGATACGCAGTATTTT. This gives the protein CASSPGTSEITDTQYF.

This clone was seen only a few times. Additional DNA sequences in this sample encode the identical CDR3. This chain connects TRBV30 to TRBJ1-6, with D unclear. The CDR3 sequence is 14 residues long. Germline V gene data show CDR1 as GTSNPN and CDR2 as SVGIG (reference sequence). Between the trimmed V and J ends, which lost 0 bases and 9 bases, there was a span of 12 bases. For the CDR3, the DNA is TGTGCCTGGAGTGTTGACGCGGGGTTTTCACCCCTCCACTTT. Its protein product is CAWSVDAGFSPLHF.

V is TRBV7-6 and J is TRBJ2-2, with TRBD1 identical over 9 bases. This CDR3 comprises 19 residues. Germline CDR1 SGHVS, CDR2 FNYEAQ. Trimming at V came to 5 bases and at J to 0 bases, leaving 13 bases not matched to a gene. The CDR3 reads CASSPDRDRVGANTGELFF. CDR3 DNA sequence: TGTGCCAGCAGCCCAGACCGGGACAGGGTCGGGGCGAACACCGGGGAGCTGTTTTTT.

The V call is TRBV9, the J call TRBJ1-4; 8 positions agree with TRBD1. The V and J ends lost 2 bases and 3 bases, in that order; junction bases with no gene match: 9. CDR1 SGDLS and CDR2 YYNGEE come from the germline V gene. CDR3 length equals 17 residues. The CDR3 here is CASSVGSGGLSNEKLFF. CDR3 in DNA: TGTGCCAGCAGCGTTGGGTCAGGGGGCTTATCTAATGAAAAACTGTTTTTT.

The rearrangement uses TRBV9 and TRBJ2-3; 10 bases match TRBD2. V dropped 2 bases and J dropped 6; count of bases not matched to a gene: 6. Looked up from germline, CDR1 is SGDLS and CDR2 is YYNGEE. This CDR3 has 15 amino acids. The CDR3 loop is CASSVASGGGDTQYF. The CDR3 DNA reads as TGTGCCAGCAGCGTGGCTAGCGGGGGTGGGGATACGCAGTATTTT.

This clone appeared a few times. The chain employs TRBV19 and TRBJ1-5; 10 bases fit TRBD1. CDR3 length equals 14 residues. Germline loops: CDR1 LNHDA, CDR2 SQIVND (reference sequence). V shed 8 bases and J 3 bases; nucleotides not matched to a gene: 4. The CDR3, as DNA: TGTGCCAGTTGGGACAGGGGAAACAATCAGCCCCAGCATTTT. It specifies CASWDRGNNQPQHF. The entire variable domain, with the rest obtained from reference TRBV19 and TRBJ1-5, is as follows: DGGITQSPKYLFRKEGQNVTLSCEQNLNHDAMYWYRQDPGQGLRLIYYSQIVNDFQKGDIAEGYSVSREKKESFPLTVTSAQKNPTAFYLCASWDRGNNQPQHFGDGTRLSIL.

The chain couples TRBV4-2 to TRBJ2-3, with 7 bases that match TRBD2. This CDR3 region has 18 residues. The ends lost 1 base at V and 5 bases at J; junction bases unmatched: 15. The germline CDR1 and CDR2 sequences are LGHNA and YNFKEQ. CDR3 sequence reads: CASSQGRSGTTPLDTQYF. The CDR3 DNA reads as TGTGCCAGCAGCCAAGGACGAAGCGGGACCACCCCTTTAGATACGCAGTATTTT.

This rearrangement joins TRBV29-1 to TRBJ1-1; TRBD1 is a possible D gene (5 bases). V was clipped by 4 bases and J by 3 bases, with 6 bases between them. This CDR3 has 11 residues. Germline CDR1 SQVTM, CDR2 ANQGSEA. The CDR3 nucleotides are TGCAGCGTTGCAGGGTACACTGAAGCTTTCTTT. Translating gives CSVAGYTEAFF.

The chain carries TRBV7-6 and TRBJ2-2, with 16 bases lining up with TRBD2. Germline values: CDR1 SGHVS, CDR2 FNYEAQ. This CDR3 has 17 amino acids. V shed 4 bases and J 5 bases; nucleotides not matched to a gene: 4. The CDR3 nucleotides are TGTGCCAGCAGCTCGGGACTAGCGGGAGGGGGAACCGGGGAGCTGTTTTTT. It codes for CASSSGLAGGGTGELFF.

The chain links TRBV7-7 to TRBJ2-5, with a weak D call TRBD2 (6 bases). The CDR3 contains 14 residues. Trimming removed 4 bases from V and 2 bases from J, with 11 bases in between. The germline CDR1 and CDR2 sequences are SSHAT and FNYEAQ (reference sequence). In DNA, the CDR3 is TGTGCCAGCAGCTGGGGAGGAGGGCAAGAGACCCAGTACTTC. Translating it yields CASSWGGGQETQYF.

This chain links TRBV6-1 with TRBJ1-5, with D possibly being TRBD1 (5 bases). This CDR3 has 15 residues. Germline V lookup: CDR1 MNHNS, CDR2 SASEGT. Trimming shortened V by 6 bases and J by 9 bases, and 21 bases separated the two germline ends. The CDR3 DNA is TGTGCCAGCAGGGGAGAGGGGACGGGAGGTCGGCCCCAGCATTTT. Encoded protein: CASRGEGTGGRPQHF.